The 10 T cell receptor beta chains listed next were all sequenced from one sample in a study of shared clonotypes between healthy human individuals. Assay: immunoSEQ multiplex PCR; the TCRdb copy retains only in-frame clones and omits some. The data contain 450,000 to 500,000 clones, roughly four fifths of them singletons. The sequencing input was PBMCs. These receptors all stem from a woman aged 40-49 years in good health. Some clones in this sample may be carry-over from other donors' samples.

V is TRBV19 and J is TRBJ2-1; 9 nucleotides agree with TRBD1. The V gene end was trimmed by 6 bases and the J gene end by 3 bases; junction bases not matched to a gene: 6. Per the germline V gene, CDR1 is LNHDA and CDR2 is SQIVND (reference sequence). The CDR3 is made up of 15 amino acids. The CDR3 region is CASRSRTGDYNEQFF. For the CDR3, the DNA is TGTGCCAGTAGAAGTCGGACAGGGGACTACAATGAGCAGTTCTTC.

Comment on this clone: This CDR3 is also generated by other DNA sequences in the sample. The rearrangement links TRBV5-1 to TRBJ1-1; a possible D gene is TRBD1 (6 bases). The germline gives CDR1 SGHRS, CDR2 YFSETQ. CDR3 length: 14 amino acids. Trimming left V 0 bases short and J 3 bases short, with 9 bases between. In DNA form, the CDR3 reads TGCGCCAGCAGCTTGGCGGGGGCAGACACTGAAGCTTTCTTT. This codes for CASSLAGADTEAFF. Full variable domain (missing parts from reference TRBV5-1 and TRBJ1-1): KAGVTQTPRYLIKTRGQQVTLSCSPISGHRSVSWYQQTPGQGLQFLFEYFSETQRNKGNFPGRFSGRQFSNSRSEMNVSTLELGDSALYLCASSLAGADTEAFFGQGTRLTVV.

This chain links TRBV28 with TRBJ2-5; either TRBD1 or TRBD2 may supply D (5 bases each). Germline lookup yields CDR1 MDHEN and CDR2 SYDVKM. Trimming stripped 8 bases from V and 4 bases from J, with 26 bases between. The CDR3 is 17 amino acids. The CDR3 region has the DNA TGTGCCAGCGGCCCGGTTGGCAGCCGGGGCTTGGGAGAGACCCAGTACTTC. Translating it yields CASGPVGSRGLGETQYF. Filled out from reference TRBV28 and TRBJ2-5, the complete variable domain reads DVKVTQSSRYLVKRTGEKVFLECVQDMDHENMFWYRQDPGLGLRLIYFSYDVKMKEKGDIPEGYSVSREKKERFSLILESASTNQTSMYLCASGPVGSRGLGETQYFGPGTRLLVL.

The rearrangement links TRBV28 to TRBJ2-5; tentatively, D is TRBD2 (5 bases). CDR3 length: 16 amino acids. Germline V gives CDR1 MDHEN, CDR2 SYDVKM. V gave up 3 bases and J gave up 2 bases, with 16 bases separating them. CDR3 nucleotides: TGTGCCAGCAGTTTTACTCCGGGAAGCCTACAAGAGACCCAGTACTTC. Translating it yields CASSFTPGSLQETQYF.

This clone was picked up many times. The chain combines TRBV19 with TRBJ1-2; D uncertain. This CDR3 is 12 amino acids long. Germline V gene sequence: CDR1 LNHDA, CDR2 SQIVND (reference sequence). V lost 6 bases and J 4 bases, leaving 9 bases between the germline ends. The CDR3 reads CASSTNFYGYTF. CDR3 in DNA: TGTGCCAGTAGCACTAATTTCTATGGCTACACCTTC.

The chain is built from TRBV27 and TRBJ2-7, with unresolved D. The CDR3 runs to 13 residues. Trimming left V 8 bases short and J 6 bases short, with 17 bases between. CDR1 is MNHEY, CDR2 SMNVEV, per germline (reference sequence). This CDR3 reads CASLPSWGGEQYF. In nucleotides, the CDR3 is TGTGCCAGCCTCCCCTCGTGGGGTGGCGAGCAGTACTTC.

The V gene is TRBV2, the J gene TRBJ1-5, with 7 bases fitting TRBD1. The CDR3 consists of 14 residues. Germline V lookup: CDR1 SNHLY, CDR2 FYNNEI. Unmatched junction bases numbered 8, after V lost 6 bases and J lost 6 bases. The CDR3 loop is CASSNTGVGQPQHF. The CDR3 bases are TGTGCCAGCAGCAACACAGGGGTCGGTCAGCCCCAGCATTTT. The full variable domain, in which reference TRBV2 and TRBJ1-5 provide the parts outside the CDR3, is EPEVTQTPSHQVTQMGQEVILRCVPISNHLYFYWYRQILGQKVEFLVSFYNNEISEKSEIFDDQFSVERPDGSNFTLKIRSTKLEDSAMYFCASSNTGVGQPQHFGDGTRLSIL.

The rearrangement uses TRBV5-1 and TRBJ2-1, with D possibly being TRBD1 or TRBD2 (5 bases each). The length of the CDR3 is 15 residues. CDR1 SGHRS and CDR2 YFSETQ come from the germline V gene. Trimming removed 4 bases at V and 2 bases at J, with 13 bases between. CDR3 residues: CASSRDGTTYNEQFF. As DNA, the CDR3 is TGCGCCAGCAGCAGGGACGGAACAACCTACAATGAGCAGTTCTTC.

The chain recombines TRBV5-6 with TRBJ1-1; D is unclear. Germline lookup yields CDR1 SGHDT and CDR2 YYEEEE. V lost 1 base, J lost 0 bases, and 16 bases lay in between. CDR3 length: 17 residues. CDR3 region: CASSLLYQDYMNTEAFF. The CDR3 DNA is TGTGCCAGCAGCTTGTTGTATCAGGACTACATGAACACTGAAGCTTTCTTT.

This clone was found a few times. The V gene is TRBV7-2, the J gene TRBJ2-2, with D perhaps TRBD2 (6 bases). The CDR3 loop spans 15 amino acids. Trimming pared 5 bases from V and 0 bases from J, leaving 10 bases between. Germline assignment: CDR1 SGHTA and CDR2 FQGNSA. The CDR3 protein is CASSMGLTNTGELFF. The DNA for the CDR3 is TGTGCCAGCAGCATGGGACTTACGAACACCGGGGAGCTGTTTTTT.